Following are 8 T cell receptor beta chains from one sample sequenced in a study of a mutant IDH1 vaccine in newly diagnosed glioma. These TCRs' antigens remain unknown. Time point indicated: week 23, last vaccination. Alongside topical imiquimod, each dose of vaccine comprised 300 ug of mutant IDH1 20-mer peptide. The method was immunoSEQ multiplex PCR; TCRdb's version includes in-frame clones alone and lacks a portion of them. The sample contains about 67,000 clones, 84% of which appear only once. The sequencing used PBMCs, collected from a glioma patient whose treatment included an IDH1 peptide vaccine. All receptors come from a man between 18 and 29 years old with glioma.

By sample fraction, this clone is medium-sized. Other DNA sequences in this specimen translate into the identical CDR3. The CDR3 loop is CASSVGQDTEAFF. As DNA, the CDR3 is TGTGCCAGCAGCGTAGGACAGGACACTGAAGCTTTCTTT. The V gene is TRBV9, the J gene TRBJ1-1, with D maybe TRBD1 (6 bases). The V end was cut by 0 bases, the J end by 3 bases, with 6 bases between. The CDR3 is 13 residues long. Germline V CDR1 and CDR2: SGDLS, YYNGEE.

This clone is a singleton in its sample. The chain recombines TRBV7-6 with TRBJ2-7; tentative D call: TRBD1 (5 bases). V was trimmed by 4 bases and J by 6 bases, leaving 13 bases between them. The germline gives CDR1 SGHVS, CDR2 FNYEAQ. The CDR3 is made up of 13 amino acids. The chain's CDR3 is CASSSPGISEQYF. The CDR3, as DNA: TGTGCCAGCAGCTCCCCAGGGATTTCCGAGCAGTACTTC.

The V gene is TRBV9, the J gene TRBJ2-5; TRBD2 aligns across 7 bases. This CDR3 spans 16 amino acids. The germline gives CDR1 SGDLS, CDR2 YYNGEE. With V trimmed by 3 bases and J by 1 base, 9 bases remained unmatched. As DNA, the CDR3 is TGTGCCAGCAGCGCCCGCCGCCAGCGGGGCCAAGAGACCCAGTACTTC. It codes for CASSARRQRGQETQYF.

The V call is TRBV6-5, the J call TRBJ2-5; D possibly corresponds to TRBD2 (6 bases). Germline V gene lookup returns CDR1 MNHEY and CDR2 SVGAGI. V was shortened by 7 bases and J by 4 bases, with 19 bases between the two germline ends. This CDR3 region has 15 residues. CDR3 in amino acids: CASKGGGAGGETQYF. The CDR3 DNA follows: TGTGCCAGCAAGGGTGGAGGGGCGGGTGGAGAGACCCAGTACTTC.

The chain carries TRBV13 and TRBJ2-5, with 10 bases lining up with TRBD1. V was clipped by 1 base and J by 5 bases; unmatched bases: 7. Germline loops: CDR1 PRHDT, CDR2 FYEKMQ (reference sequence). The length of the CDR3 is 16 residues. The CDR3 loop reads CASSLAPTGGEETQYF. DNA for the CDR3: TGTGCCAGCAGCTTAGCCCCGACAGGGGGCGAGGAGACCCAGTACTTC.

The chain couples TRBV4-1 to TRBJ2-7; a weak D match, TRBD1 (6 bases). Trimming pared 8 bases from V and 0 bases from J, leaving 17 bases between. This CDR3 spans 15 amino acids. Per germline, CDR1 MGHRA and CDR2 YSYEKL. CDR3 protein: CASAADSLFSYEQYF. The CDR3 DNA reads TGCGCCAGCGCGGCGGACAGTCTTTTCTCCTACGAGCAGTACTTC.

V gene TRBV5-1 combines with J gene TRBJ1-4, with 11 positions matching TRBD1. The germline CDR1 and CDR2 sequences are SGHRS and YFSETQ. The CDR3 length is 18 residues. The ends lost 4 bases at V and 4 bases at J; junction bases unmatched: 12. The CDR3, as DNA: TGCGCCAGCAGCCATGCCGAAGGGACAGGGGGTTTTAATGAAAAACTGTTTTTT. Protein sequence: CASSHAEGTGGFNEKLFF.

The chain is built from TRBV28 and TRBJ1-1, with D perhaps TRBD1 (6 bases). The V and J ends lost 6 bases and 2 bases respectively, with 16 bases between them. Looked up from germline, CDR1 is MDHEN and CDR2 is SYDVKM. This CDR3 has 15 residues. The CDR3 region is CASRPSGTPNTEAFF. In nucleotides, the CDR3 is TGTGCCAGCAGGCCTTCCGGGACACCTAACACTGAAGCTTTCTTT.